The 13 T cell receptor beta chains below were found in one sample sequenced in a study of cytomegalovirus exposure and HLA in healthy donors. The PCR contained 60 Vbeta and 13 Jbeta primers. Assay used: immunoSEQ multiplex PCR; TCRdb lists only in-frame clones, some missing. The sample yields under 150,000 clones, about 82% seen once. Sequencing was performed on PBMCs. These receptors were obtained from a male donor in good health and CMV-seronegative.

The chain links TRBV9 to TRBJ2-2; no clear D. CDR1 SGDLS and CDR2 YYNGEE come from the germline V gene. The V gene lost 0 bases and the J gene lost 4 bases, with 4 bases spanning the gap. The CDR3 length is 13 residues. The CDR3: CASSVASTGELFF. As DNA, the CDR3 is TGTGCCAGCAGCGTAGCTAGCACCGGGGAGCTGTTTTTT.

Here the CDR3 DNA reads TGTGCCAGCAGTTTAATAGGGGCAACTAATGAAAAACTGTTTTTT. It specifies CASSLIGATNEKLFF. The rearrangement uses TRBV27 and TRBJ1-4; TRBD1 might be the D (5 bases). The CDR3 is made up of 15 amino acids. From germline, CDR1 is MNHEY and CDR2 SMNVEV (reference sequence). The V and J ends lost 2 bases and 0 bases respectively, with 7 bases between them.

The chain uses TRBV6-1 and TRBJ1-1; D is uncertain. V lost 0 bases, J lost 0 bases, and 11 bases lay in between. The length of the CDR3 is 16 residues. Germline loops: CDR1 MNHNS, CDR2 SASEGT. The CDR3 loop reads CASSEAHYTMNTEAFF. For the CDR3, the DNA is TGTGCCAGCAGTGAAGCACACTACACTATGAACACTGAAGCTTTCTTT.

This rearrangement joins TRBV9 to TRBJ1-6; tentatively, D is TRBD1 (6 bases). Between the trimmed V and J ends, which lost 3 bases and 6 bases, there was a span of 10 bases. Germline V gene data show CDR1 as SGDLS and CDR2 as YYNGEE. The CDR3 contains 14 residues. For the CDR3, the DNA is TGTGCCAGCAGCGGGGACACACGTAATTCACCCCTCCACTTT. Encoded protein: CASSGDTRNSPLHF.

As concerns this clone: At the DNA level, this CDR3 is encoded by other sequences in the same sample as well. V is TRBV27 and J is TRBJ2-7; no clear D gene. The CDR3 contains 13 residues. Deletions cut 6 bases from V and 3 bases from J, with 12 bases between. Germline V gene sequence: CDR1 MNHEY, CDR2 SMNVEV (reference sequence). CDR3 coding DNA: TGTGCCAGCAGCCTATTCCCGGGCTACGAGCAGTACTTC. Amino acids: CASSLFPGYEQYF.

V and J are TRBV7-2 and TRBJ2-1; a weak D match, TRBD1 (8 bases). Per germline, CDR1 SGHTA and CDR2 FQGNSA. The CDR3 totals 15 residues. Deletions cut 5 bases from V and 3 bases from J, with 14 bases between. The CDR3 coding sequence is TGTGCCAGCAGCCAACAGGGGGGGCTCTACAATGAGCAGTTCTTC. Residues: CASSQQGGLYNEQFF.

V is TRBV27 and J is TRBJ2-7; 12 positions agree with TRBD2. Germline CDR1 is MNHEY and CDR2 is SMNVEV (reference sequence). This CDR3 has 15 amino acids. J lost 3 bases, V lost 6 bases, and 6 bases had no gene match. In DNA form, the CDR3 reads TGTGCCAGCAGCCTACTAGCGGGAGGACACTACGAGCAGTACTTC. Its translation is CASSLLAGGHYEQYF.

This clone was seen only a few times. This rearrangement joins TRBV2 to TRBJ1-1; D might be TRBD1 (5 bases). CDR1 SNHLY and CDR2 FYNNEI come from the germline V gene. This CDR3 is 14 amino acids long. The germline V and J ends were trimmed by 7 bases and 1 base, with 13 bases remaining between them. The chain's CDR3 is CASKIPGGNTEAFF. The CDR3 DNA reads as TGTGCCAGCAAGATCCCGGGGGGGAACACTGAAGCTTTCTTT.

The chain uses TRBV6-5 and TRBJ2-1; maybe TRBD2 (7 bases). This CDR3 has 15 amino acids. Between the trimmed V and J ends, which lost 7 bases and 0 bases, there was a span of 13 bases. Per the germline V gene, CDR1 is MNHEY and CDR2 is SVGAGI. CDR3 loop: CASNDRTSSYNEQFF. In DNA, the CDR3 is TGTGCCAGCAATGACAGGACTAGCTCCTACAATGAGCAGTTCTTC.

The chain carries TRBV14 and TRBJ2-5; D possibly corresponds to TRBD2 (7 bases). The J call may not be correct, given that the DNA end is closer to TRBJ2-7. Germline assignment: CDR1 SGHDN and CDR2 FVKESK. The CDR3 length is 14 residues. The CDR3 sequence is CASSQRGPAYEQYF. CDR3 coding DNA: TGTGCCAGCAGCCAGCGGGGGCCAGCCTACGAGCAGTACTTC.

This clone was observed a few times. The chain recombines TRBV10-3 with TRBJ1-5; TRBD1 aligns across 9 bases. CDR1 and CDR2 (germline): ENHRY, SYGVKD. V was pared by 9 bases and J by 0 bases, with 9 bases of the junction left unmatched. The CDR3 contains 16 residues. CDR3 sequence reads: CAIAGTGPYSNQPQHF. The CDR3 DNA reads as TGTGCCATAGCCGGGACAGGGCCTTATAGCAATCAGCCCCAGCATTTT.

This chain connects TRBV7-8 to TRBJ2-1, with D perhaps TRBD2 (6 bases). V was clipped by 1 base and J by 9 bases, with 10 bases between them. CDR3 length: 13 residues. Germline V gene data show CDR1 as SGHVS and CDR2 as FQNEAQ. This CDR3 reads CASSLVRGGEQFF. CDR3 DNA: TGTGCCAGCAGCTTAGTGCGGGGAGGTGAGCAGTTCTTC.

The rearrangement joins TRBV5-1 to TRBJ2-5, with D perhaps TRBD1 (6 bases). V shed 0 bases and J shed 11 bases, with 20 bases lying between them. Germline V gene lookup returns CDR1 SGHRS and CDR2 YFSETQ. The CDR3 is 15 amino acids. Here the CDR3 DNA reads TGCGCCAGCAGCTTGGTAGGCAGGGGAACGGGTCGGCAGTACTTC. Amino acid sequence: CASSLVGRGTGRQYF.